The 24 T cell receptor beta chains given below trace back to one sample, sequenced in a study of type 1 regulatory T cells. TCRdb analysed the reads with MiXCR anew, one entry per CDR3 protein. The sample has about 23,000 distinct CDR3 sequences; less than 50% are singletons. These receptors are not linked to any known antigen. Sequenced sample: cultured T cells, either the whole culture or a sorted T cell fraction (not recorded which). The receptor source for this set is a human donor in good health.

This clonotype is classed as medium-sized (0.01 to 0.1%). The gene calls are TRBV7-8 and TRBJ2-1; 8 bases line up with TRBD1. Germline trimming cut 4 bases from V and 6 bases from J; bases unmatched to any gene: 11. Germline-derived CDR1 and CDR2 are SGHVS and FQNEAQ. This CDR3 spans 16 amino acids. In DNA, the CDR3 is TGTGCCAGCAGCTCCACCCGCGGACAGGGACCCAATGAGCAGTTCTTC. Translated, it gives CASSSTRGQGPNEQFF.

This clonotype was observed a handful of times. The chain carries TRBV5-1 and TRBJ2-7; 9 bases map to TRBD1. The CDR3 runs to 15 residues. Germline lookup yields CDR1 SGHRS and CDR2 YFSETQ. V gave up 4 bases and J gave up 4 bases; unmatched junction bases: 9. This chain's CDR3 is CASSPGGTGTYEQYF. CDR3 bases: TGCGCCAGCAGCCCTGGTGGGACAGGGACTTACGAGCAGTACTTC.

The chain is built from TRBV27 and TRBJ1-5, with 9 bases identical to TRBD1. With V trimmed by 3 bases and J by 0 bases, 9 bases remained unmatched. The CDR3 is 18 amino acids. Germline-derived CDR1 and CDR2 are MNHEY and SMNVEV (reference sequence). In nucleotides, the CDR3 is TGTGCCAGCAGTTTTTTTGGGACAGGGTGGTTTAGCAATCAGCCCCAGCATTTT. It specifies CASSFFGTGWFSNQPQHF.

The V gene is TRBV27, the J gene TRBJ1-5; 9 bases agree with TRBD1. Germline V gene lookup returns CDR1 MNHEY and CDR2 SMNVEV (reference sequence). This CDR3 region has 14 residues. With V trimmed by 6 bases and J by 7 bases, 7 bases remained unmatched. The CDR3, as DNA: TGTGCCAGCAGCCCCGGGACAGGGTGGCAGCCCCAGCATTTT. Residues: CASSPGTGWQPQHF.

A few counts support this clonotype. The chain links TRBV14 to TRBJ2-1, with 11 positions matching TRBD2. Germline trimming cut 4 bases from V and 5 bases from J; bases unmatched to any gene: 10. Germline V gene lookup returns CDR1 SGHDN and CDR2 FVKESK. The CDR3 totals 17 residues. This CDR3 reads CASSPGRLAGGDNEQFF. CDR3 sequence (DNA): TGTGCCAGCAGCCCCGGGCGCCTAGCGGGGGGAGACAATGAGCAGTTCTTC.

By proportion, this clonotype is medium-sized. This chain connects TRBV20-1 to TRBJ2-5; TRBD2 matches at 9 bases. Germline CDR1 and CDR2: DFQATT and SNEGSKA (reference sequence). The V segment lost 7 bases and the J segment 5 bases; nucleotides outside the gene matches: 11. The length of the CDR3 is 14 residues. This CDR3 reads CSGSLAGWWETQYF. The CDR3 nucleotides are TGCAGTGGCTCCCTAGCGGGGTGGTGGGAGACCCAGTACTTC.

This sequence joins TRBV6-1 and TRBJ1-1, with no clear D. The CDR3 sequence is 13 residues long. Germline values: CDR1 MNHNS, CDR2 SASEGT. Trimming shortened V by 6 bases and J by 1 base, and 9 bases separated the two germline ends. The CDR3 loop is CASRLEKNTEAFF. The CDR3 nucleotides read TGTGCCAGCAGACTCGAAAAGAACACTGAAGCTTTCTTT.

The chain couples TRBV29-1 to TRBJ1-1; no definite D call. V dropped 7 bases and J dropped 0 bases, with 6 bases sitting between them. The CDR3 is 11 residues long. Germline-derived CDR1 and CDR2 are SQVTM and ANQGSEA. The CDR3 reads CSATLNTEAFF. The CDR3 DNA reads as TGCAGCGCGACCTTGAACACTGAAGCTTTCTTT.

This clonotype is large in the sample. The V gene is TRBV7-2, the J gene TRBJ2-7; no definite D call. The CDR3 runs to 14 residues. With 2 bases removed from V and 6 bases from J, the gap between germline ends came to 14 bases. Germline lookup yields CDR1 SGHTA and CDR2 FQGNSA. CDR3: CASSLRGEFAEQYF. In DNA, the CDR3 is TGTGCCAGCAGCTTAAGAGGCGAGTTCGCCGAGCAGTACTTC.

This chain connects TRBV19 to TRBJ1-1; D uncertain. V lost 4 bases to trimming and J lost 0 bases, with 6 bases between them. This CDR3 region has 13 residues. Germline loops: CDR1 LNHDA, CDR2 SQIVND (reference sequence). The CDR3 protein is CASSTYMNTEAFF. The CDR3 DNA sequence: TGTGCCAGTAGTACATACATGAACACTGAAGCTTTCTTT.

A remark on this clonotype: A read error may produce the germline difference seen at one junction end. V gene TRBV5-1 combines with J gene TRBJ2-1; D is undetermined. This CDR3 is 17 amino acids long. The germline V gene encodes CDR1 SGHRS and CDR2 YFSETQ. DNA for the CDR3: TGCTCCAGCAGCTTGCGTAAGACGGCGAGCTCCTACAATGAGCAGTTCTTC. Encoded protein: CSSSLRKTASSYNEQFF.

The chain uses TRBV5-5 and TRBJ1-4; 7 bases fit TRBD1. CDR3 length equals 15 residues. The V and J ends lost 4 bases and 3 bases, in that order; junction bases with no gene match: 6. CDR1 SGHKS and CDR2 YYEKEE come from the germline V gene (reference sequence). This CDR3 is CASSQTTGSNEKLFF. Here the CDR3 DNA reads TGTGCCAGCAGCCAGACGACAGGGTCTAATGAAAAACTGTTTTTT.

Written as DNA, the CDR3 is TGTGCCAGCAGCTTAGTGAGACTAGCGGCTGGGGCCAACGTCCTGACTTTC. Amino acids: CASSLVRLAAGANVLTF. The V and J genes are TRBV7-2 and TRBJ2-6, with 9 bases lining up with TRBD2. Germline V gene lookup returns CDR1 SGHTA and CDR2 FQGNSA. The J segment lost 2 bases and the V segment lost 1 base, leaving 3 bases of the junction unmatched. The CDR3 covers 17 residues.

V and J are TRBV7-2 and TRBJ2-3; a possible D gene is TRBD2 (7 bases). The length of the CDR3 is 14 residues. Germline CDR1 is SGHTA and CDR2 is FQGNSA. V was trimmed by 5 bases and J by 4 bases, leaving 13 bases between them. CDR3 in amino acids: CASSPSGGADTQYF. CDR3 bases: TGTGCCAGCAGCCCCTCGGGGGGCGCAGATACGCAGTATTTT.

This clonotype showed up many times. This sequence joins TRBV2 and TRBJ2-1, with TRBD2 matching 8 bases. J was trimmed by 3 bases and V by 10 bases; bases with no gene match: 8. This CDR3 region has 14 residues. CDR1 SNHLY and CDR2 FYNNEI come from the germline V gene. The CDR3 spells CATRGGGNYNEQFF. The CDR3 DNA is TGTGCCACCCGTGGCGGGGGGAACTACAATGAGCAGTTCTTC.

This clonotype was found many times. The chain employs TRBV7-8 and TRBJ2-2, with D perhaps being TRBD1 or TRBD2 (5 bases each). CDR3 length equals 14 residues. From germline, CDR1 is SGHVS and CDR2 FQNEAQ. Trimming removed 7 bases at V and 0 bases at J, with 9 bases between. In DNA form, the CDR3 reads TGTGCCAGCAATGGGGGATCGAACACCGGGGAGCTGTTTTTT. It translates to CASNGGSNTGELFF.

This clonotype was recorded once. The rearrangement joins TRBV7-9 to TRBJ1-3; D call uncertain. Trimming removed 2 bases from V and 0 bases from J, with 11 bases in between. This CDR3 region has 16 residues. Germline V gene sequence: CDR1 SEHNR, CDR2 FQNEAQ (reference sequence). The CDR3 DNA reads as TGTGCCAGCAGCTTAACGGCACCCTACTCTGGAAACACCATATATTTT. Translated: CASSLTAPYSGNTIYF.

This clonotype showed up just a few times. The J gene is TRBJ2-3, the V gene TRBV7-2; the match to TRBD1 covers 9 bases. This CDR3 is built from 16 residues. Germline lookup yields CDR1 SGHTA and CDR2 FQGNSA. Unmatched junction bases numbered 12, after V lost 6 bases and J lost 5 bases. CDR3 amino acids: CASSSNPTGGLDTQYF. CDR3 coding DNA: TGTGCCAGCAGTTCCAACCCAACAGGGGGCCTAGATACGCAGTATTTT. The whole variable domain, remainder taken from reference TRBV7-2 and TRBJ2-3, is GAGVSQSPSNKVTEKGKDVELRCDPISGHTALYWYRQSLGQGLEFLIYFQGNSAPDKSGLPSDRFSAERTGGSVSTLTIQRTQQEDSAVYLCASSSNPTGGLDTQYFGPGTRLTVL.

V usage is TRBV15 and J usage is TRBJ1-1, with D possibly matching TRBD1 (6 bases). Germline CDR1 reads LNHNV; CDR2 reads YYDKDF (reference sequence). CDR3 length equals 13 residues. V was clipped by 0 bases and J by 5 bases, with 7 bases between them. CDR3: CATSRDRGTEAFF. CDR3 DNA sequence: TGTGCCACCAGCAGAGACAGGGGAACTGAAGCTTTCTTT.

V gene TRBV7-9 combines with J gene TRBJ1-4; D gene uncertain. Looked up from germline, CDR1 is SEHNR and CDR2 is FQNEAQ (reference sequence). This CDR3 is built from 17 residues. V gave up 1 base and J gave up 3 bases, with 15 bases separating them. CDR3 DNA: TGTGCCAGCAGCTTAGGGACTGCTCTCCTATCTAATGAAAAACTGTTTTTT. Protein: CASSLGTALLSNEKLFF.

This clonotype rates as medium-sized. The chain uses TRBV4-1 and TRBJ1-1; no definite D call. This CDR3 is 13 amino acids long. V gave up 3 bases and J gave up 1 base, with 6 bases separating them. The germline V gene encodes CDR1 MGHRA and CDR2 YSYEKL. The CDR3 region is CASSQYQNTEAFF. In DNA, the CDR3 is TGCGCCAGCAGCCAGTACCAGAACACTGAAGCTTTCTTT.

The sample holds a few counts of this clonotype. V and J are TRBV7-2 and TRBJ2-4; 9 nucleotides match TRBD1. The V segment lost 1 base and the J segment 7 bases; nucleotides outside the gene matches: 14. The CDR3 contains 18 residues. Germline CDR1 SGHTA, CDR2 FQGNSA. In DNA, the CDR3 is TGTGCCAGCAGCTTAGTTCTAACCGGGACAGGGAGTCGGAACATTCAGTACTTC. Translation: CASSLVLTGTGSRNIQYF.

The chain carries TRBV5-1 and TRBJ1-2, with D hard to call. The CDR3 spans 10 residues. Trimming removed 4 bases from V and 5 bases from J, with 3 bases in between. CDR1 and CDR2 from the germline V gene are SGHRS and YFSETQ. The CDR3 DNA reads as TGCGCCAGCAGCGCATATGGCTACACCTTC. Translated: CASSAYGYTF.

The DNA of the CDR3 is TGTGCCAGCAGGGGACAGGGCCTCTCTTCCTACGAGCAGTACTTC. Its protein is CASRGQGLSSYEQYF. The chain combines TRBV2 with TRBJ2-7; TRBD1 aligns across 9 bases. The germline gives CDR1 SNHLY, CDR2 FYNNEI. J was trimmed by 1 base and V by 6 bases; bases with no gene match: 7. The CDR3 sequence is 15 residues long.